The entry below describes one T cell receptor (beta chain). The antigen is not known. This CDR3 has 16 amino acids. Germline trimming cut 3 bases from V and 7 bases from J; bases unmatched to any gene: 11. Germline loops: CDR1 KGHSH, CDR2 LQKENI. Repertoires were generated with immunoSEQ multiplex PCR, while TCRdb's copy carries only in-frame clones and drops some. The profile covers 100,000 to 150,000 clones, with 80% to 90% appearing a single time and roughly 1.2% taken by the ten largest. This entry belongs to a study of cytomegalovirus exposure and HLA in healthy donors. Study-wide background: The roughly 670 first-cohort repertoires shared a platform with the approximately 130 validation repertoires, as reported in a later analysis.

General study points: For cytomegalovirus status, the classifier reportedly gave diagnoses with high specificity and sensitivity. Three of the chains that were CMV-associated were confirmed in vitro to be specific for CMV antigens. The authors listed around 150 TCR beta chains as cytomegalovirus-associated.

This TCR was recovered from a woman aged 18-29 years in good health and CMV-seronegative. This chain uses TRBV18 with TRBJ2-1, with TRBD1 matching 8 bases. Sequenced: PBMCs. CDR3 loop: CASSPNYGQGVNEQFF. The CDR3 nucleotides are TGTGCCAGCTCACCCAACTACGGACAGGGTGTAAATGAGCAGTTCTTC. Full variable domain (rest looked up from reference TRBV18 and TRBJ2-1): NAGVMQNPRHLVRRRGQEARLRCSPMKGHSHVYWYRQLPEEGLKFMVYLQKENIIDESGMPKERFSAEFPKEGPSILRIQQVVRGDSAAYFCASSPNYGQGVNEQFFGPGTRLTVL.